One and the same sample provided the 21 T cell receptor beta chains below, sequenced in a study of shared clonotypes between healthy human individuals. Here immunoSEQ multiplex PCR was the method, and the copy in TCRdb shows in-frame clones only, minus some. The repertoire holds millions of clones, with over 85% as singletons. Input material: naive CD4+ T cells from PBMCs. The subset is: CD45RA+ positively selected. Receptors were obtained from a man aged 18-30 years in good health. Some clones in this sample may be carry-over from other donors' samples.

The V gene is TRBV6-1, the J gene TRBJ1-5; D remains ambiguous. Deletions cut 4 bases from V and 11 bases from J, with 9 bases between. Germline CDR1 MNHNS, CDR2 SASEGT. CDR3 length: 11 amino acids. The DNA of the CDR3 is TGTGCCAGCAGTGCGTCAGATACCCAGCATTTT. Protein: CASSASDTQHF.

The CDR3 coding sequence is TGTGCCAGCAGCCGGTTAACTGCTAACACCGGGGAGCTGTTTTTT. The encoded protein is CASSRLTANTGELFF. The rearrangement links TRBV14 to TRBJ2-2; D is unresolved. The CDR3 totals 15 residues. V shed 4 bases and J shed 2 bases, with 11 bases lying between them. Germline lookup yields CDR1 SGHDN and CDR2 FVKESK.

The chain recombines TRBV5-1 with TRBJ2-7, with 11 positions matching TRBD2. CDR1 is SGHRS and CDR2 is YFSETQ in the germline V gene. The CDR3 extends over 15 amino acids. The V gene end was trimmed by 2 bases and the J gene end by 7 bases; junction bases not matched to a gene: 8. CDR3 in amino acids: CASSFLAGGGGEQYF. The CDR3 DNA reads as TGCGCCAGCAGCTTCCTAGCGGGAGGTGGAGGAGAGCAGTACTTC.

CDR3: CASSPIERLAGGPEFF. The CDR3 coding sequence is TGTGCCAGCAGCCCAATAGAGAGACTAGCGGGAGGGCCGGAGTTCTTC. This chain uses TRBV5-4 with TRBJ2-1; TRBD2 matches at 14 bases. V lost 4 bases and J lost 14; bases outside the gene matches: 14. This CDR3 spans 16 amino acids. Germline V gene lookup returns CDR1 SGHNT and CDR2 YYREEE (reference sequence).

This clone was found once. The CDR3 DNA reads as TGCGCCAGCAGCCAGGGGGAGAACACCGGGGAGCTGTTTTTT. Translating gives CASSQGENTGELFF. The J gene is TRBJ2-2, the V gene TRBV4-1, with D tentatively TRBD1 or TRBD2 (5 bases each). This CDR3 has 14 amino acids. In germline, CDR1 is MGHRA, CDR2 YSYEKL. V dropped 3 bases and J dropped 1 base, with 6 bases sitting between them.

CDR3 coding DNA: TGTGCCAGCTCACCCTCTCTCGCAGGGGGCCTCAACTATGGCTACACCTTC. It translates to CASSPSLAGGLNYGYTF. This chain links TRBV18 with TRBJ1-2, with 8 bases that match TRBD1. The CDR3 loop spans 17 amino acids. The V and J ends lost 3 bases and 2 bases, in that order; junction bases with no gene match: 11. The germline CDR1 and CDR2 sequences are KGHSH and LQKENI.

Of note for this clone: Other DNA sequences from this sample encode an identical CDR3 as well. This chain joins TRBV28 and TRBJ1-1; D ambiguous. CDR1 and CDR2 (germline): MDHEN, SYDVKM. The CDR3 is 11 residues long. With 3 bases removed from V and 4 bases from J, the gap between germline ends came to 3 bases. This chain's CDR3 is CASSLPTEAFF. DNA for the CDR3: TGTGCCAGCAGTTTGCCCACTGAAGCTTTCTTT.

The chain employs TRBV28 and TRBJ2-1; 10 positions agree with TRBD1. This CDR3 is built from 16 residues. V was pared by 6 bases and J by 5 bases, with 10 bases of the junction left unmatched. Germline CDR1 MDHEN, CDR2 SYDVKM. The CDR3 bases are TGTGCCAGCAGCCTACTCCCCGGGACAGGGGACAATGAGCAGTTCTTC. It is translated as CASSLLPGTGDNEQFF.

The chain couples TRBV28 to TRBJ2-6; D is unclear. CDR3 length equals 16 residues. Trimming removed 4 bases at V and 0 bases at J, with 10 bases between. Germline V gene data show CDR1 as MDHEN and CDR2 as SYDVKM. The CDR3 nucleotides read TGTGCCAGCAGTTCCCCCTCGAGCTCTGGGGCCAACGTCCTGACTTTC. This codes for CASSSPSSSGANVLTF.

The V call is TRBV9, the J call TRBJ2-3; 7 nucleotides align to TRBD1. Losses at the gene ends were 4 bases for V and 3 bases for J; bases not matched to a gene: 8. The CDR3 totals 15 residues. Germline CDR1 SGDLS, CDR2 YYNGEE. The CDR3 DNA follows: TGTGCCAGCAGCCTCGGGACAGTGTTAACAGATACGCAGTATTTT. Protein product: CASSLGTVLTDTQYF.

This chain links TRBV2 with TRBJ2-7, with a weak D call TRBD1 (6 bases). This CDR3 comprises 13 residues. CDR1 and CDR2 (germline): SNHLY, FYNNEI. Trimming took off 4 bases at V and 4 bases at J, with 11 bases between the two ends. This CDR3 reads CASSGVGGYEQYF. The CDR3 DNA reads TGTGCCAGCAGTGGGGTAGGGGGTTACGAGCAGTACTTC.

The gene calls are TRBV5-1 and TRBJ1-2; 8 nucleotides line up with TRBD1. Trimming took 4 bases from V and 4 from J; bases not matched to a gene: 15. This CDR3 comprises 17 residues. From germline, CDR1 is SGHRS and CDR2 YFSETQ. The CDR3: CASSPNDRGLRGYGYTF. CDR3 coding DNA: TGCGCCAGCAGCCCCAACGACAGGGGACTCAGAGGCTATGGCTACACCTTC.

The chain combines TRBV11-3 with TRBJ2-2, with TRBD1 identical over 12 bases. With V trimmed by 5 bases and J by 6 bases, 13 bases remained unmatched. The CDR3 consists of 18 residues. CDR1 and CDR2 (germline): SGHNT, YENEEA. CDR3 bases: TGTGCCAGCAGCCCCCGGGACAGGGGGCCGACTCCTGCCGGGGAGCTGTTTTTT. Its translation is CASSPRDRGPTPAGELFF.

The chain carries TRBV19 and TRBJ2-4; the D is unclear. CDR3 size: 17 residues. Germline CDR1 is LNHDA and CDR2 is SQIVND (reference sequence). V was clipped by 5 bases and J by 1 base, with 18 bases between them. The CDR3 nucleotides read TGTGCCAGTAGTCCGTCTTTCACCCTCGGGGCCAAAAACATTCAGTACTTC. This codes for CASSPSFTLGAKNIQYF.

The V and J genes are TRBV25-1 and TRBJ2-7; tentatively, D is TRBD1 or TRBD2 (7 bases each). Trimming shortened V by 1 base and J by 7 bases, and 20 bases separated the two germline ends. CDR1 is MGHDK and CDR2 is SYGVNS in the germline V gene. The CDR3 spans 16 residues. The CDR3 spells CASSELGEGAPGEQYF. For the CDR3, the DNA is TGTGCCAGCAGTGAATTAGGGGAGGGGGCGCCGGGGGAGCAGTACTTC.

V and J are TRBV5-1 and TRBJ2-1, with 9 nucleotides matching TRBD1. The CDR3 runs 15 residues. Germline loops: CDR1 SGHRS, CDR2 YFSETQ. With 4 bases clipped from V and 7 bases from J, the junction kept 9 bases outside the gene matches. CDR3 protein: CASSPGTGSWNEQFF. CDR3 nucleotide sequence: TGCGCCAGCAGCCCCGGGACAGGGAGCTGGAATGAGCAGTTCTTC.

The J gene is TRBJ2-3, the V gene TRBV18; perhaps TRBD2 as D (5 bases). The CDR3 consists of 14 residues. V was pared by 3 bases and J by 2 bases, with 9 bases between. Per germline, CDR1 KGHSH and CDR2 LQKENI. The CDR3 sequence: CASSPSGFTDTQYF. DNA of the CDR3: TGTGCCAGCTCACCTTCGGGATTCACAGATACGCAGTATTTT.

CDR3 residues: CASTIGGSSGNTIYF. The CDR3 DNA is TGTGCCAGCACCATAGGAGGGAGCTCTGGAAACACCATATATTTT. The gene calls are TRBV28 and TRBJ1-3; D gene uncertain. In germline, CDR1 is MDHEN, CDR2 SYDVKM. Trimming pared 7 bases from V and 0 bases from J, leaving 13 bases between. The CDR3 has 15 residues.

The CDR3 DNA reads as TGTGCCAGCAGTTCCGGGACAGACTATAGCAATCAGCCCCAGCATTTT. Its protein is CASSSGTDYSNQPQHF. The J gene is TRBJ1-5, the V gene TRBV28; TRBD1 matches at 7 bases. In germline, CDR1 is MDHEN, CDR2 SYDVKM. CDR3 size: 16 residues. V was pared by 4 bases and J by 0 bases, with 6 bases of the junction left unmatched.

The V call is TRBV6-6, the J call TRBJ2-2, with unresolved D. Trimming pared 2 bases from V and 1 base from J, leaving 5 bases between. CDR1 is MNHNY, CDR2 SVGAGI, per germline (reference sequence). The CDR3 is made up of 14 amino acids. CDR3 residues: CASSYPRNTGELFF. In DNA, the CDR3 is TGTGCCAGCAGTTACCCAAGGAACACCGGGGAGCTGTTTTTT.

This chain uses TRBV11-1 with TRBJ2-1, with TRBD2 identical over 10 bases. From germline, CDR1 is SGHAT and CDR2 FQDESV (reference sequence). J gave up 4 bases and V 7 bases, and 7 bases lay outside the gene matches. This CDR3 region has 15 residues. CDR3 residues: CASNWGLANYNEQFF. The CDR3 nucleotides are TGTGCCAGCAACTGGGGACTAGCGAATTACAATGAGCAGTTCTTC.